These 24 T cell receptor beta chains were sequenced from one sample in a study of OX40 agonist ivuxolimab in advanced cancers. TCRdb's table, derived via immunoSEQ multiplex PCR, lists solely in-frame clones and lacks some. Of about 94,000 clones detected, around 86% appear once; the ten largest clones hold 0.31%. The sample in question was CD4+ or CD8+ T cells sorted from blood, obtained in a trial of the OX40 agonist ivuxolimab. The receptors here all came from an adult with an advanced solid tumor such as melanoma, head and neck, liver or kidney cancer.

CDR3 DNA sequence: TGCGCCAGTAGGACTAGCGGTACCACCTACAATGAGCAGTTCTTC. It is translated as CASRTSGTTYNEQFF. V and J are TRBV5-1 and TRBJ2-1, with 10 bases that match TRBD2. The CDR3 has 15 amino acids. The junction had 7 bases not matched to a gene; V was cut back by 8 bases and J by 2 bases. From germline, CDR1 is SGHRS and CDR2 YFSETQ.

This sequence joins TRBV5-4 and TRBJ1-2; 7 bases fit TRBD1. The germline V gene has CDR1 SGHNT and CDR2 YYREEE (reference sequence). Trimming took 0 bases from V and 7 from J; bases not matched to a gene: 3. The CDR3 contains 13 residues. CDR3 sequence (DNA): TGTGCCAGCAGCTTGGCAGGGGGTGGTGGCTACACCTTC. Translated: CASSLAGGGGYTF.

This chain joins TRBV6-9 and TRBJ1-4, with 8 nucleotides matching TRBD1. V was pared by 1 base and J by 6 bases, with 7 bases of the junction left unmatched. Germline V gene data show CDR1 as MNHGY and CDR2 as SVAAGI. The CDR3 contains 16 residues. This CDR3 is CASSYFQGAGDEKLFF. The CDR3 nucleotides are TGTGCCAGCAGTTATTTCCAGGGGGCGGGTGATGAAAAACTGTTTTTT.

This chain uses TRBV27 with TRBJ1-2, with D perhaps matching TRBD1 (5 bases). This CDR3 is 14 amino acids long. Germline-derived CDR1 and CDR2 are MNHEY and SMNVEV (reference sequence). The germline V and J ends were trimmed by 5 bases and 2 bases, with 12 bases remaining between them. CDR3 loop: CASSGRRGNYGYTF. CDR3 sequence (DNA): TGTGCCAGCAGTGGGCGGCGGGGGAACTATGGCTACACCTTC.

The chain uses TRBV4-2 and TRBJ2-4; 8 nucleotides agree with TRBD1. CDR1 is LGHNA, CDR2 YNFKEQ, per germline. CDR3 size: 15 residues. The V segment lost 1 base and the J segment 5 bases; nucleotides outside the gene matches: 4. The CDR3 spells CASSQAGQGQNIQYF. As DNA, the CDR3 is TGTGCCAGCAGCCAAGCAGGACAGGGTCAAAACATTCAGTACTTC.

The chain has TRBV4-3 and TRBJ2-1; D is unclear. The CDR3 is 11 amino acids. Germline lookup yields CDR1 LGHNA and CDR2 YSLEER. The V gene lost 0 bases and the J gene lost 6 bases, with 0 bases spanning the gap. CDR3 sequence reads: CASSQDNEQFF. CDR3 DNA: TGCGCCAGCAGCCAAGACAATGAGCAGTTCTTC.

The chain joins TRBV7-6 to TRBJ2-1; TRBD2 matches at 10 bases. Germline V gene lookup returns CDR1 SGHVS and CDR2 FNYEAQ. This CDR3 comprises 15 residues. Losses at the gene ends were 2 bases for V and 13 bases for J; bases not matched to a gene: 11. CDR3 amino acids: CASSLTASGGDKQFF. The CDR3 DNA sequence: TGTGCCAGCAGCTTAACAGCTAGCGGGGGCGATAAACAGTTCTTC.

The J gene is TRBJ1-2, the V gene TRBV7-6; D might be TRBD1 (5 bases). CDR1 and CDR2 (germline): SGHVS, FNYEAQ. V lost 1 base and J lost 3, with 6 bases in between. The CDR3 loop spans 13 amino acids. DNA for the CDR3: TGTGCCAGCAGCTTAGGGGACCACTATGGCTACACCTTC. Amino acids: CASSLGDHYGYTF.

The V gene is TRBV9, the J gene TRBJ2-6; no reliable D call. In germline, CDR1 is SGDLS, CDR2 YYNGEE. The CDR3 has 14 amino acids. With 2 bases removed from V and 0 bases from J, the gap between germline ends came to 3 bases. CDR3 sequence (DNA): TGTGCCAGCAGCGTTGTCTCTGGGGCCAACGTCCTGACTTTC. This encodes CASSVVSGANVLTF.

This clone was seen more than once but under ten times. This chain connects TRBV20-1 to TRBJ2-3, with D uncertain. Between the trimmed V and J ends, which lost 6 bases and 2 bases, there was a span of 6 bases. CDR1 is DFQATT and CDR2 is SNEGSKA in the germline V gene (reference sequence). The CDR3 contains 11 residues. In DNA, the CDR3 is TGCAGTGCGTGGCACACAGATACGCAGTATTTT. Residues: CSAWHTDTQYF.

The rearrangement uses TRBV4-1 and TRBJ1-5; maybe TRBD1 (6 bases). The CDR3 extends over 16 amino acids. Germline CDR1 MGHRA, CDR2 YSYEKL. Deletions cut 0 bases from V and 6 bases from J, with 15 bases between. The CDR3 DNA reads as TGCGCCAGCAGCCAAGAATGGGCGGGGGGCGGTCAGCCCCAGCATTTT. This translates into CASSQEWAGGGQPQHF.

As regards this clone: The junction shows a germline mismatch at one end, possibly a read error. The V and J genes are TRBV18 and TRBJ1-2; possibly TRBD1 for D (6 bases). CDR1 and CDR2 (germline): KGHSH, LQKENI. The CDR3 totals 13 residues. This CDR3 reads CASSPSDSYDYTF. CDR3 nucleotides: TGTGCCAGCTCACCTTCGGACAGCTATGACTACACCTTC.

This clone showed up just a few times. V is TRBV5-4 and J is TRBJ1-6, with unresolved D. Germline CDR1 SGHNT, CDR2 YYREEE (reference sequence). V was clipped by 0 bases and J by 6 bases, with 10 bases between them. The CDR3 extends over 15 amino acids. The CDR3 here is CASSLVGSRNSPLHF. The CDR3 bases are TGTGCCAGCAGCTTGGTGGGGTCCCGTAATTCACCCCTCCACTTT.

CDR3 sequence reads: CASSSQSWNTEAFF. The CDR3 DNA reads TGTGCCAGCAGCTCCCAGTCCTGGAACACTGAAGCTTTCTTT. The rearrangement links TRBV7-9 to TRBJ1-1, with D unresolved. The CDR3 contains 14 residues. With 4 bases removed from V and 1 base from J, the gap between germline ends came to 10 bases. Germline CDR1 and CDR2: SEHNR and FQNEAQ (reference sequence).

This clone was counted once. The rearrangement joins TRBV7-9 to TRBJ1-2, with D maybe TRBD1 (6 bases). The germline V gene encodes CDR1 SEHNR and CDR2 FQNEAQ (reference sequence). The CDR3 is made up of 14 amino acids. Trimming stripped 5 bases from V and 4 bases from J, with 14 bases between. This CDR3 is CASSRDTRGYGYTF. CDR3 nucleotide sequence: TGTGCCAGCAGCCGGGACACACGGGGCTATGGCTACACCTTC.

The chain uses TRBV4-3 and TRBJ2-4; D might be TRBD1 (7 bases). Trimming removed 0 bases at V and 5 bases at J, with 11 bases between. Germline V gene lookup returns CDR1 LGHNA and CDR2 YSLEER. This CDR3 comprises 15 residues. For the CDR3, the DNA is TGCGCCAGCAGCCAAGAATCCAGGGGGGAAAACATTCAGTACTTC. It translates to CASSQESRGENIQYF.

The CDR3 loop is CASSYSKARTQYF. The DNA of the CDR3 is TGTGCCAGCAGTTACTCTAAGGCGCGGACCCAGTACTTC. This chain connects TRBV6-5 to TRBJ2-5; D not certain. The CDR3 spans 13 residues. The V gene lost 0 bases and the J gene lost 7 bases, with 9 bases spanning the gap. Looked up from germline, CDR1 is MNHEY and CDR2 is SVGAGI.

The gene calls are TRBV30 and TRBJ1-6, with D uncertain. CDR3 length: 13 amino acids. In germline, CDR1 is GTSNPN, CDR2 SVGIG (reference sequence). Trimming shortened V by 4 bases and J by 7 bases, and 11 bases separated the two germline ends. CDR3 in amino acids: CAWNPVGNSPLHF. CDR3 sequence (DNA): TGTGCCTGGAACCCGGTGGGGAATTCACCCCTCCACTTT.

This sequence joins TRBV11-2 and TRBJ2-1, with D perhaps matching TRBD2 (5 bases). Germline CDR1 reads SGHAT; CDR2 reads FQNNGV. The CDR3 runs 16 residues. The V end lost 5 bases, the J end lost 5 bases, and 19 bases lay between the germline ends. The CDR3 protein is CASSPSVGLAHNEQFF. Written as DNA, the CDR3 is TGTGCCAGCAGCCCTTCGGTCGGGCTAGCCCACAATGAGCAGTTCTTC.

The genes are TRBV5-5 and TRBJ1-2, with 8 bases that match TRBD1. The J segment lost 8 bases and the V segment lost 6 bases, leaving 9 bases of the junction unmatched. CDR1 SGHKS and CDR2 YYEKEE come from the germline V gene (reference sequence). The CDR3 has 13 amino acids. CDR3 in DNA: TGTGCCAGCATCCCGGACAGGGATCGAGGCTACACCTTC. This sequence encodes CASIPDRDRGYTF.

This chain links TRBV19 with TRBJ1-6; the D gene is possibly TRBD1 (5 bases). The V and J ends lost 7 bases and 17 bases respectively, with 21 bases between them. Germline values: CDR1 LNHDA, CDR2 SQIVND (reference sequence). The CDR3 covers 13 residues. CDR3 DNA sequence: TGTGCCAGTACCACCCCGGAACGTGGGGGGTTCCACTTT. This codes for CASTTPERGGFHF.

The rearrangement uses TRBV18 and TRBJ2-7; D remains ambiguous. The CDR3 covers 12 residues. Trimming removed 3 bases at V and 6 bases at J, with 9 bases between. Germline loops: CDR1 KGHSH, CDR2 LQKENI. The CDR3 loop reads CASSPLGREQYF. DNA for the CDR3: TGTGCCAGCTCACCCCTCGGGCGCGAGCAGTACTTC.

The rearrangement links TRBV6-1 to TRBJ2-1, with 11 bases identical to TRBD2. This CDR3 contains 15 residues. CDR1 and CDR2 (germline): MNHNS, SASEGT. V lost 6 bases and J lost 4; bases outside the gene matches: 5. Here the CDR3 DNA reads TGTGCCAGCAGGCTTAGCGGGGGGGGTTACAATGAGCAGTTCTTC. Encoded protein: CASRLSGGGYNEQFF.

V usage is TRBV18 and J usage is TRBJ2-2; 7 bases agree with TRBD1. Germline-derived CDR1 and CDR2 are KGHSH and LQKENI. The CDR3 extends over 16 amino acids. The junction had 5 bases not matched to a gene; V was cut back by 0 bases and J by 4 bases. CDR3 residues: CASSPPLGQTTGELFF. CDR3 DNA sequence: TGTGCCAGCTCACCACCGCTGGGACAGACCACCGGGGAGCTGTTTTTT.